This T cell receptor beta chain was profiled in a study of T cell responses to AZD1222 COVID-19 vaccine. Broader study findings: Among those given AZD1222, only six were seropositive at baseline. Possibly, clonal diversity was underestimated; donors were largely white British and included more females. At 160-218 and 743-854, vaccine-associated CD4 TCRs were dominant, and they spanned spike.

V shed 0 bases and J shed 4 bases, with 28 bases lying between them. Germline V lookup: CDR1 LNHNV, CDR2 YYDKDF (reference sequence). This CDR3 has 21 residues. As for this clone: The antigen is unknown.

Sequencing used immunoSEQ multiplex PCR; TCRdb keeps in-frame clones, though not all of them. This sample lists about 140,000 clones; its ten largest clones have over 2%. The genes are TRBV15 and TRBJ2-1; possibly TRBD2 for D (7 bases). Source material: peripheral blood. The receptor was derived from an adult in good health. The CDR3 spells CATSRDPRGPLAGASYNEQFF. Here the CDR3 DNA reads TGTGCCACCAGCAGAGATCCCAGGGGCCCCCTCGCGGGGGCCTCGTACAATGAGCAGTTCTTC.